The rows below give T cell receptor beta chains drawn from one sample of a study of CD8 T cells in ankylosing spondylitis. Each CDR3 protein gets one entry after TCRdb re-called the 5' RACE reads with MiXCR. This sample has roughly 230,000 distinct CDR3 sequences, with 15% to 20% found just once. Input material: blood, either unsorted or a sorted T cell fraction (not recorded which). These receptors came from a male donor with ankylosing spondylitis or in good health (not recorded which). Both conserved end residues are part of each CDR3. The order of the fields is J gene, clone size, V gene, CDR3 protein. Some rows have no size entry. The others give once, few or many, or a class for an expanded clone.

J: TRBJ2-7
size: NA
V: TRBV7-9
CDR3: CASSERQGYEQYF

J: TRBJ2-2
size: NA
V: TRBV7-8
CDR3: CASSWGTSNTGELFF

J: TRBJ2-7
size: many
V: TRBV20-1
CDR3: CSARRPDYGEQYF

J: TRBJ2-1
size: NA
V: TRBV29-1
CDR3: CSVGTRTEQFF

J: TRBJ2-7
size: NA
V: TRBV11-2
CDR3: CASSFGRGPRYEQYF

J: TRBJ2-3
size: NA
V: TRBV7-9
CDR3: CASSLASAASDTQYF

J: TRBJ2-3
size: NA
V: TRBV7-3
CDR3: CASSLIAGVGPSSTDTQYF

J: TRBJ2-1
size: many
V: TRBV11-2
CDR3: CASSLGEGASGSSEQFF

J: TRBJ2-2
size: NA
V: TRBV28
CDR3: CASSSAGTDTGELFF

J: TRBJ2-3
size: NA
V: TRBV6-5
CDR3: CASSYYLAGGTTDTQYF

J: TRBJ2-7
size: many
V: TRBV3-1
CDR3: CASSPQGWAYEQYF

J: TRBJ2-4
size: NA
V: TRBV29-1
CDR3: CSVGWCYRGRDIQYF

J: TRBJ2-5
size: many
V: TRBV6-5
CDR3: CASSTSGETQYF

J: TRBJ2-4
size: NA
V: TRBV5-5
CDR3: CASSLRSSESKNIQYF

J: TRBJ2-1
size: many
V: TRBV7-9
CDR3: CASKLAGGDNEQFF

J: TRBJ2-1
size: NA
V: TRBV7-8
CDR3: CASRQWVADSFYNEQFF

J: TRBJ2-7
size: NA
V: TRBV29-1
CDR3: CSVELARGYPYEQYF

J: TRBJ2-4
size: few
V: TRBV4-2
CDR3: CASSPLGGGGGAKNIQYF

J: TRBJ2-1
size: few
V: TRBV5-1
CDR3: CASSTKVPGTSGSDSSYNEQFF

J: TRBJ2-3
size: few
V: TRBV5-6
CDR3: CASSLESSTDTQYF

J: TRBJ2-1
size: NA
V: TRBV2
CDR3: CASCPGTSGYNEQFF

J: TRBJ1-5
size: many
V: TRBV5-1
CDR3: CASSLDGGNQPQHF

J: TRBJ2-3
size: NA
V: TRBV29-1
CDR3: CSVVTDRTDTQYF

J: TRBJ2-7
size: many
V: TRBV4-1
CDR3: CASSQPGLAGEQYF

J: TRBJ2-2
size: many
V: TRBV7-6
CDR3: CASSLGGRADTGELFF

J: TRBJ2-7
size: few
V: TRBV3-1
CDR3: CASSQFRAGVYEQYF

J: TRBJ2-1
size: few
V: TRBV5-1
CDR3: CASSIKPSEQFF

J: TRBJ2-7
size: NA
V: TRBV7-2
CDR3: CASSLEGGLAFYEQYF

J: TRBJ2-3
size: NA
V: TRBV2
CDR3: CASRDPQTSGSADAQYF

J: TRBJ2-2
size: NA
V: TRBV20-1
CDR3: CSARDMSGRNTGELFF

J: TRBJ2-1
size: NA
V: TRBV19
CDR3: CASSVGLAGDNEQFF

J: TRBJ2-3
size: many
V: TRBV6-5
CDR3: CASSYALTGSGTTDTQYF

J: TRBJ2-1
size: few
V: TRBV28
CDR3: CASSFPHGLNEQFF

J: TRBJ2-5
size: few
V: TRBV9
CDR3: CASSGGSYQETQYF

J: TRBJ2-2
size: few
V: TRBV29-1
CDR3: CSVEDRPCRGRCTGELFF

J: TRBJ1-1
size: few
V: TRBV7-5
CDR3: CISVPEPTRGFGTEAFF

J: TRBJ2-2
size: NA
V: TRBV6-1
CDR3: CASSDLTSGRNTGELFF

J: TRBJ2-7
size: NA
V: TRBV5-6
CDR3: CASSLPNGPSPYEQYF

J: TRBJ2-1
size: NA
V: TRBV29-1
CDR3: CSAWTLAGHNEQFF